Shown below are 21 T cell receptor beta chains from a single sample sequenced in a study of a mutant IDH1 vaccine in newly diagnosed glioma. What these receptors recognize is not known. This table comes from immunoSEQ multiplex PCR, and its TCRdb copy is limited to in-frame clones, with some not included. The sample records around 41,000 clones, around 89% being singletons. Time point in this sample: week 35, safety follow-up. Each dose of the vaccine consisted of 300 ug of mutant IDH1 20-mer peptide, with topical imiquimod. Sequences were derived from PBMCs, sampled from a glioma patient whose treatment included an IDH1 peptide vaccine. The receptor source for this set is a man aged 35 to 55 with glioma.

This clone was seen a single time. V is TRBV28 and J is TRBJ1-4; TRBD1 is a possible D gene (6 bases). The CDR3 is 14 residues long. Trimming took off 2 bases at V and 8 bases at J, with 12 bases between the two ends. Germline values: CDR1 MDHEN, CDR2 SYDVKM. The CDR3 DNA follows: TGTGCCAGCAGTTTAACAGGGCTTAGGGAAAAACTGTTTTTT. Amino acids: CASSLTGLREKLFF. The full variable domain, its missing parts supplied by reference TRBV28 and TRBJ1-4, is DVKVTQSSRYLVKRTGEKVFLECVQDMDHENMFWYRQDPGLGLRLIYFSYDVKMKEKGDIPEGYSVSREKKERFSLILESASTNQTSMYLCASSLTGLREKLFFGSGTQLSVL.

V is TRBV6-5 and J is TRBJ2-5; D is unclear. Germline V gene lookup returns CDR1 MNHEY and CDR2 SVGAGI. CDR3 length: 16 residues. Trimming cost V 2 bases and J 2 bases, with 15 bases left between them. CDR3 loop: CASSYRALSRQETQYF. CDR3 nucleotides: TGTGCCAGCAGTTACCGAGCCCTATCGCGGCAAGAGACCCAGTACTTC.

This chain joins TRBV2 and TRBJ2-7, with D tentatively TRBD2 (6 bases). Trimming removed 6 bases from V and 2 bases from J, with 14 bases in between. Per germline, CDR1 SNHLY and CDR2 FYNNEI. The CDR3 sequence is 14 residues long. CDR3 region: CASSPLPGAYEQYF. As DNA, the CDR3 is TGTGCCAGCAGCCCGCTACCGGGGGCCTACGAGCAGTACTTC.

This clone was seen more than once but under ten times. The chain employs TRBV18 and TRBJ1-1; D is undetermined. The CDR3 sequence is 12 residues long. CDR1 KGHSH and CDR2 LQKENI come from the germline V gene. V was pared by 6 bases and J by 4 bases, with 9 bases between. In DNA form, the CDR3 reads TGTGCCAGCTCGCCAGCTAGCACTGAAGCTTTCTTT. Translation gives CASSPASTEAFF.

The J gene is TRBJ1-2, the V gene TRBV4-1; D perhaps matches TRBD1 (5 bases). Deletions cut 4 bases from V and 7 bases from J, with 25 bases between. Per the germline V gene, CDR1 is MGHRA and CDR2 is YSYEKL. This CDR3 has 17 residues. For the CDR3, the DNA is TGCGCCAGCAGCCGTATCGGGGGTGCGTGGGGCGCGTGTGGCTACACCTTC. Its translation is CASSRIGGAWGACGYTF.

This CDR3 reads CAISDGTSGRASGELFF. DNA for the CDR3: TGTGCCATCAGTGATGGGACTAGCGGGAGGGCCTCCGGGGAGCTGTTTTTT. The rearrangement links TRBV10-3 to TRBJ2-2; 16 bases match TRBD2. Germline V lookup: CDR1 ENHRY, CDR2 SYGVKD. V gave up 3 bases and J gave up 6 bases; unmatched junction bases: 4. The CDR3 is 17 residues long.

This chain's CDR3 is CASSLQKNTEAFF. CDR3 coding DNA: TGTGCCAGCAGCCTACAGAAAAACACTGAAGCTTTCTTT. The chain links TRBV5-5 to TRBJ1-1; D is uncertain. CDR3 length equals 13 residues. Trimming took off 4 bases at V and 2 bases at J, with 9 bases between the two ends. Germline CDR1 and CDR2: SGHKS and YYEKEE (reference sequence).

The genes are TRBV19 and TRBJ2-1; D is perhaps TRBD2 (6 bases). V was shortened by 6 bases and J by 5 bases, with 14 bases between the two germline ends. The germline CDR1 and CDR2 sequences are LNHDA and SQIVND (reference sequence). The CDR3 consists of 14 residues. The CDR3 is CASSYGGRNNEQFF. CDR3 DNA: TGTGCCAGTAGCTATGGGGGGAGAAACAATGAGCAGTTCTTC.

V gene TRBV4-1 combines with J gene TRBJ2-3; 9 bases align to TRBD1. Trimming cost V 2 bases and J 7 bases; bases outside gene matches: 10. Germline-derived CDR1 and CDR2 are MGHRA and YSYEKL. The CDR3 runs 16 residues. The CDR3 loop is CASSQTPGQGGYTQYF. CDR3 in DNA: TGCGCCAGCAGCCAAACTCCGGGACAGGGCGGATATACGCAGTATTTT.

V and J are TRBV28 and TRBJ1-2; tentatively, D is TRBD1 (5 bases). The V end was cut by 11 bases, the J end by 2 bases, with 21 bases between. The germline V gene encodes CDR1 MDHEN and CDR2 SYDVKM. This CDR3 is 15 amino acids long. CDR3 nucleotides: TGTGCCGGACGGCGGAGCAGGGAAGGAAACTATGGCTACACCTTC. Protein product: CAGRRSREGNYGYTF.

The chain links TRBV28 to TRBJ1-5; D call uncertain. This CDR3 has 19 residues. Trimming left V 3 bases short and J 1 base short, with 22 bases between. Germline V gives CDR1 MDHEN, CDR2 SYDVKM. CDR3 DNA: TGTGCCAGCAGTTTTCCCGAGTCTGGGTGGGTTAGAAGCAATCAGCCCCAGCATTTT. This encodes CASSFPESGWVRSNQPQHF.

The V call is TRBV11-2, the J call TRBJ2-7, with a possible D match to TRBD2 (5 bases). V lost 1 base and J 2 bases, leaving 12 bases between the germline ends. CDR3 length equals 15 residues. The germline CDR1 and CDR2 sequences are SGHAT and FQNNGV. The CDR3 DNA reads TGTGCCAGCAGCTTAGTGAGCGGAAAAACCTACGAGCAGTACTTC. Protein: CASSLVSGKTYEQYF. Based on the CDR3 plus reference TRBV11-2 and TRBJ2-7, the full variable domain is EAGVAQSPRYKIIEKRQSVAFWCNPISGHATLYWYQQILGQGPKLLIQFQNNGVVDDSQLPKDRFSAERLKGVDSTLKIQPAKLEDSAVYLCASSLVSGKTYEQYFGPGTRLTVT.

The rearrangement joins TRBV5-4 to TRBJ2-1; D remains ambiguous. CDR1 SGHNT and CDR2 YYREEE come from the germline V gene (reference sequence). The CDR3 covers 13 residues. V was pared by 4 bases and J by 7 bases, with 12 bases between. This CDR3 reads CASSLRGKNEQFF. CDR3 bases: TGTGCCAGCAGCCTCCGTGGGAAAAATGAGCAGTTCTTC.

The chain has TRBV7-2 and TRBJ1-2, with D perhaps matching TRBD1 (6 bases). CDR3 size: 13 residues. Germline CDR1 is SGHTA and CDR2 is FQGNSA. Trimming shortened V by 5 bases and J by 4 bases, and 11 bases separated the two germline ends. CDR3 DNA sequence: TGTGCCAGCAGCCCCCGGACAGTCTATGGCTACACCTTC. Its protein product is CASSPRTVYGYTF.

The chain has TRBV4-1 and TRBJ1-4; D uncertain. The V end was cut by 6 bases, the J end by 4 bases, with 6 bases between. The CDR3 contains 12 residues. The germline V gene encodes CDR1 MGHRA and CDR2 YSYEKL. The CDR3 DNA reads TGCGCCAGCAGTCGGATTAATGAAAAACTGTTTTTT. Its translation is CASSRINEKLFF.

The rearrangement links TRBV29-1 to TRBJ1-2, with 7 nucleotides matching TRBD1. The germline gives CDR1 SQVTM, CDR2 ANQGSEA. V dropped 6 bases and J dropped 0; count of bases not matched to a gene: 4. The CDR3 totals 13 residues. The CDR3 bases are TGCAGCGTGGGACAGAGCGCTAACTATGGCTACACCTTC. Translating gives CSVGQSANYGYTF.

This chain joins TRBV9 and TRBJ2-3; 7 nucleotides match TRBD2. The CDR3 has 15 residues. Germline CDR1 is SGDLS and CDR2 is YYNGEE. The trim removed 0 bases at V and 1 base at J, leaving 2 bases unmatched. Here the CDR3 reads CASSVGGSGTDTQYF. CDR3 DNA sequence: TGTGCCAGCAGCGTAGGCGGGAGCGGCACAGATACGCAGTATTTT.

The chain links TRBV30 to TRBJ1-5; 9 positions match TRBD1. CDR1 is GTSNPN, CDR2 SVGIG, per germline (reference sequence). After removal of 0 bases from V and 2 bases from J, the junction contained 2 bases not matched to a gene. The CDR3 runs to 15 residues. Written as DNA, the CDR3 is TGTGCCTGGAGTGTAAGACAGGGGGGCAATCAGCCCCAGCATTTT. It specifies CAWSVRQGGNQPQHF.

J is TRBJ1-5 and V is TRBV5-8; D is ambiguous. The length of the CDR3 is 18 residues. Germline V gene sequence: CDR1 SGHTS, CDR2 YDEGEE. The V end was cut by 0 bases, the J end by 0 bases, with 16 bases between. CDR3 loop: CASSLAWARSYSNQPQHF. CDR3 nucleotide sequence: TGTGCCAGCAGCTTGGCTTGGGCACGGAGTTATAGCAATCAGCCCCAGCATTTT.

The chain carries TRBV19 and TRBJ1-5; weak D call: TRBD1 (6 bases). V lost 4 bases and J 4 bases, leaving 14 bases between the germline ends. The CDR3 totals 15 residues. Germline loops: CDR1 LNHDA, CDR2 SQIVND (reference sequence). As DNA, the CDR3 is TGTGCCAGTAGTAAGAAAAGGGACACAAATCAGCCCCAGCATTTT. Translated: CASSKKRDTNQPQHF. Together with reference TRBV19 and TRBJ1-5, the CDR3 gives the full variable domain: DGGITQSPKYLFRKEGQNVTLSCEQNLNHDAMYWYRQDPGQGLRLIYYSQIVNDFQKGDIAEGYSVSREKKESFPLTVTSAQKNPTAFYLCASSKKRDTNQPQHFGDGTRLSIL.

The gene calls are TRBV11-2 and TRBJ1-1; 9 nucleotides line up with TRBD1. This CDR3 spans 17 amino acids. V trimming: 8 bases; J trimming: 3 bases; junction bases outside the gene matches: 16. The V gene's germline CDR1 is SGHAT and CDR2 FQNNGV. CDR3 nucleotides: TGTGCCAGCGTATCTTATGACCAGTACAGGGGGCACACTGAAGCTTTCTTT. This translates into CASVSYDQYRGHTEAFF.